This TCR beta chain stems from a study of blood T cells in healthy people across ages. The CDR3 runs to 14 residues. Germline loops: CDR1 MNHNS, CDR2 SASEGT. J gave up 3 bases and V 4 bases, and 6 bases lay outside the gene matches. This clonotype came up once. PCR was performed a second time for about 6 to 12 cycles using a sample-barcoded 5' primer and a J-beta primer mix. TCRdb reprocessed the 5' RACE reads with MiXCR, giving one entry per CDR3 protein. The sample yields approximately 810,000 distinct CDR3 sequences, about 28% seen once. The sequencing input was blood. This receptor was taken from a woman older than 75 in good health. This chain links TRBV6-1 with TRBJ2-7; 7 nucleotides line up with TRBD1. The CDR3 is CASSALGTDYEQYF. Here the CDR3 DNA reads TGTGCCAGCAGTGCCCTCGGGACAGACTACGAGCAGTACTTC.